Sequencing of this T cell receptor beta chain was carried out in a study of T cell changes during pregnancy in multiple sclerosis. The germline V gene has CDR1 MDHEN and CDR2 SYDVKM. V lost 5 bases to trimming and J lost 1 base, with 11 bases between them. This CDR3 spans 14 amino acids. Data came from immunoSEQ multiplex PCR; TCRdb stores just in-frame clones and leaves some out. The sample records roughly 86,000 clones, 80% to 95% being singletons. The sample was peripheral blood, taken in the first trimester of pregnancy. The rearrangement uses TRBV28 and TRBJ1-2; tentative D call: TRBD1 (5 bases). The sequence came from a female donor with multiple sclerosis, enrolled in a pregnancy study. In DNA, the CDR3 is TGTGCCAGCAGTAACGACAGAATTAACTATGGCTACACCTTC. It codes for CASSNDRINYGYTF.